Given below is one T cell receptor beta chain in context. Treatment in this sample: about 20 received Ad26.COV2.S at low or high dose, single or two shots; five or six received placebo; per-sample allocation not given. Following the first vaccine or placebo injection, samples were taken on day 63. This CDR3 is built from 19 residues. The V segment lost 7 bases and the J segment 3 bases; nucleotides outside the gene matches: 19. Looked up from germline, CDR1 is MNHEY and CDR2 is SMNVEV (reference sequence). Profiling relied on immunoSEQ multiplex PCR, and the TCRdb table lists in-frame clones only, not all of them. In the table there are 250,000 to 300,000 clones, 80% to 90% of which are singletons. This sample is drawn from a study of Ad26.COV2.S vaccination and SARS-CoV-2 variants.

Sequencing used peripheral blood, obtained in a trial of Ad26.COV2.S vaccine versus placebo. The origin of this receptor is a person between 18 and 60 years old who received the Ad26.COV2.S COVID-19 vaccine or a placebo. The genes are TRBV27 and TRBJ2-3; 10 bases line up with TRBD1. This CDR3 reads CASTPRDRGLGGGTDTQYF. The DNA for the CDR3 is TGTGCCAGCACCCCCCGGGACAGGGGATTAGGGGGGGGGACAGATACGCAGTATTTT.